This T cell receptor beta chain was sequenced during a study of control samples from healthy donors and cancer patients. The CDR3 consists of 14 residues. V was cut by 6 bases and J by 8 bases, with 19 bases left in between. Germline CDR1 MNHEY, CDR2 SVGEGT. Method: immunoSEQ multiplex PCR; TCRdb's copy keeps in-frame clones and lacks some. Altogether 140,000 to 150,000 clones are present, about 89% being singletons, with the ten largest covering less than 5.5%. The chain joins TRBV6-2 or TRBV6-3 to TRBJ1-2; D not resolved. The TCR was taken from a man aged 25-45 years in good health. Sequencing used blood. The CDR3 sequence: CASRPDGGIGGYTF. The CDR3 DNA reads as TGTGCCAGCAGACCTGACGGAGGGATAGGAGGCTACACCTTC.